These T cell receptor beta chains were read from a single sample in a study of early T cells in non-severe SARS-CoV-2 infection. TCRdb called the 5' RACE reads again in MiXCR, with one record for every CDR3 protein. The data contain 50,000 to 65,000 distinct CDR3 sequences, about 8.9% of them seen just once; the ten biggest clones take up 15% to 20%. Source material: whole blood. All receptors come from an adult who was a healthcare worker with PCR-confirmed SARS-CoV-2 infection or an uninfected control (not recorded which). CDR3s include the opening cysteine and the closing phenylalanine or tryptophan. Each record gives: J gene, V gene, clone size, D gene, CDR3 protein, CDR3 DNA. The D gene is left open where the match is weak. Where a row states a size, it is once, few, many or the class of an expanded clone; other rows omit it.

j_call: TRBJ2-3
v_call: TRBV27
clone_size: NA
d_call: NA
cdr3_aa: CASSLATHTDTQYF
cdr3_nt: TGTGCCAGCAGTTTAGCGACCCACACAGATACGCAGTATTTT

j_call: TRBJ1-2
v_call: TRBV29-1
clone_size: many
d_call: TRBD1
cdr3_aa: CSVAGTGGFYGYTF
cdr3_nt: TGCAGCGTAGCCGGGACAGGGGGTTTCTATGGCTACACCTTC

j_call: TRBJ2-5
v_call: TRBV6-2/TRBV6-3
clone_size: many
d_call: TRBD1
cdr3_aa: CPSSLQGAAETQYF
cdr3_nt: TGTCCCAGCAGTCTACAGGGGGCGGCGGAGACCCAGTACTTC

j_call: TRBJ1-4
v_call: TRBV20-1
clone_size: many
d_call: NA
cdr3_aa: CSARDVQYGNEKLFF
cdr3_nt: TGCAGTGCTAGAGATGTCCAGTATGGGAATGAAAAACTGTTTTTT

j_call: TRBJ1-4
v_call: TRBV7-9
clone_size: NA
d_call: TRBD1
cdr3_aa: CASSRADRGPTNEKLFF
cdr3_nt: TGTGCCAGCAGTCGCGCCGACAGGGGACCGACTAATGAAAAACTGTTTTTT

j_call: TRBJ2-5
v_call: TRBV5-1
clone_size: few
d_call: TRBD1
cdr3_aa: CASSPGQGAFLAETQYF
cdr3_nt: TGCGCCAGCAGCCCCGGACAGGGGGCATTCCTAGCGGAGACCCAGTACTTC

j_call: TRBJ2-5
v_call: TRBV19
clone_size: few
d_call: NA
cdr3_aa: CASSTNQETQYF
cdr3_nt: TGTGCCAGTAGTACGAATCAAGAGACCCAGTACTTC

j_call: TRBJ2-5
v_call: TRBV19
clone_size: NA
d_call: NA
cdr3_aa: CASSRAGQETQYF
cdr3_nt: TGTGCCAGTAGTAGGGCTGGTCAAGAGACCCAGTACTTC

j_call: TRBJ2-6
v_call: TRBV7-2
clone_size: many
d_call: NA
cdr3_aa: CASSAGLGSSGANVLTF
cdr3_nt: TGTGCCAGCAGCGCCGGTCTCGGAAGCTCTGGGGCCAACGTCCTGACTTTC

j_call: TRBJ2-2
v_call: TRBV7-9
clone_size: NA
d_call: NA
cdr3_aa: CASSLQRTGELFF
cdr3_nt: TGTGCCAGCAGCCTTCAGCGGACCGGGGAGCTGTTTTTT